A single sample gave rise to the 4 T cell receptor beta chains below, sequenced in a study of PD-L1 blockade in urothelial cancer. Sequencing was performed with immunoSEQ multiplex PCR; in TCRdb, only in-frame clones are kept and a portion is missing. The table lists under 40,000 clones, around 80% of them singletons. The sample in question was PBMCs, obtained around atezolizumab (anti-PD-L1) treatment. The receptors were gathered from a man aged 65 to 79 with urothelial cancer.

The J gene is TRBJ2-1, the V gene TRBV7-9; 12 nucleotides line up with TRBD2. This CDR3 contains 16 residues. V lost 6 bases to trimming and J lost 4 bases; unmatched junction nucleotides: 7. The V gene's germline CDR1 is SEHNR and CDR2 FQNEAQ (reference sequence). For the CDR3, the DNA is TGTGCCAGCAGGGCGACTAGCGGGAGCGCTTACAATGAGCAGTTCTTC. It yields the protein CASRATSGSAYNEQFF.

The V and J genes are TRBV7-2 and TRBJ2-5; TRBD1 matches at 8 bases. Germline CDR1 SGHTA, CDR2 FQGNSA. J was trimmed by 4 bases and V by 8 bases; bases with no gene match: 12. The CDR3 is 15 amino acids. The CDR3 sequence is CASLPAGGRGETQYF. For the CDR3, the DNA is TGTGCCAGCCTCCCGGCAGGGGGCAGGGGAGAGACCCAGTACTTC.

This clone showed up just once. Here the CDR3 DNA reads TGTGCCAGCAGTTCCAATATGGGGGGGACTAGCGGGCCCTACAATGAGCAGTTCTTC. It is translated as CASSSNMGGTSGPYNEQFF. This sequence joins TRBV28 and TRBJ2-1; 12 bases line up with TRBD2. Germline V gives CDR1 MDHEN, CDR2 SYDVKM. V was pared by 4 bases and J by 2 bases, with 12 bases of the junction left unmatched. CDR3 length: 19 amino acids.

The chain uses TRBV7-2 and TRBJ2-1; the match to TRBD1 covers 9 bases. This CDR3 is 15 amino acids long. With V trimmed by 2 bases and J by 10 bases, 9 bases remained unmatched. From germline, CDR1 is SGHTA and CDR2 FQGNSA. CDR3 nucleotides: TGTGCCAGCAGCTTAACAGGGGGCGCGGGTCGGGAGCAGTTCTTC. This translates into CASSLTGGAGREQFF.